This T cell receptor beta chain derives from a study of T cell changes during pregnancy in multiple sclerosis. Clones were sequenced by immunoSEQ multiplex PCR, and TCRdb holds only the in-frame ones, with some missing. There are around 80,000 clones in the sample; around 92% occur only once, and 2.6% lies in the top ten. This CDR3 is built from 15 residues. V was cut by 6 bases and J by 0 bases, with 15 bases left in between. CDR1 and CDR2 (germline): SGHTA, FQGNSA. The chain employs TRBV7-2 and TRBJ2-7, with TRBD2 as a possible D gene (6 bases). The TCR sequence derives from a female donor with multiple sclerosis, enrolled in a pregnancy study. The sample was peripheral blood, taken before pregnancy. CDR3 nucleotides: TGTGCCAGCAGGTTCCTAGCGTACGACTCCTACGAGCAGTACTTC. It specifies CASRFLAYDSYEQYF.